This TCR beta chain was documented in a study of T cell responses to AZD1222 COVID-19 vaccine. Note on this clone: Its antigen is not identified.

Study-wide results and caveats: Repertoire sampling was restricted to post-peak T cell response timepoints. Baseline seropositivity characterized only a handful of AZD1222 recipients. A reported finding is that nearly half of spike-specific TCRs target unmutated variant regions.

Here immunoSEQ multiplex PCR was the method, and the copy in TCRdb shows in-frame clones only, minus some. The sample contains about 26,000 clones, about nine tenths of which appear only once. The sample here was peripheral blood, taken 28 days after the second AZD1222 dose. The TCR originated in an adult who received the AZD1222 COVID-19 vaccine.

The CDR3 loop reads CASSLGSGNYGYTF. The CDR3 coding sequence is TGCGCCAGCAGCTTGGGCTCTGGGAACTATGGCTACACCTTC. The chain couples TRBV5-1 to TRBJ1-2; D uncertain. Trimming took 0 bases from V and 2 from J, leaving 8 bases between them. The CDR3 has 14 residues. In germline, CDR1 is SGHRS, CDR2 YFSETQ.